A single T cell receptor beta chain is shown here with its context. Its antigen remains undetermined. Per-nucleotide qualities are absent, and no much larger clonotype sits a single base away. The library came from 5' RACE. Instrument used: Illumina HiSeq 2500. A second PCR of 7 to 11 cycles was performed with a sample-barcoded 5' primer and a J-beta primer mix. A unique molecular identifier was introduced onto each TCR beta cDNA molecule by a template-switch 5' adaptor carrying 12 random nucleotides. At least 3 million CDR3-containing paired-end reads were obtained from each sample. All of the RNA was converted into first-strand cDNA using the Mint cDNA synthesis kit, with a TRBC-specific oligonucleotide serving as the primer. Following uracil-DNA glycosylase treatment, a first 18-cycle PCR with universal primers M1SS and BC2_uni_R was performed on all cDNA. In the source study's methods: Normalization of each sample was performed by random selection of 1 million high-quality reads, each carrying a distinct molecular identifier. Reads with shared molecular identifiers were discarded instead of being binned into consensus sequences. MiTCR, set to a Q25 quality threshold and the strictest error-elimination algorithm, was used for CDR3 identification, clonotype clustering and error correction. Lower-bound total TCR beta diversity was estimated with a nonparametric unseen species model using Euler transformation. TCRdb applied fastp at Q25 and MiXCR to the public reads, then kept only in-frame beta chains. Each entry merges the rows of one CDR3 protein and shows their most common DNA and genes. The V and J calls, along with clone size, are taken from TCRdb and not from the paper's own processing. In all, the sample holds 700,000 or so distinct CDR3 sequences, and 22% of those were seen once. In total, the top ten clones hold about 20% of the sample.

The sample originates from a study of blood T cells in healthy people across ages (dated by TCRdb to 2013 to 2016). Turning to the overall study: In model experiments, roughly one uniquely barcoded TCR beta cDNA molecule per two T cells was captured by template switching. Donors of different ages were randomly distributed across sequencing lanes to avoid experimental bias. The donors were divided into four age groups: young (average approximately 15 years), middle-aged (over 35), aged (approximately 62) and long-lived (about 79). Using deep sequencing normalized with unique cDNA molecular identifiers, the study measured how TCR beta repertoire diversity changes with age. For two donors (one aged 18 to 29 and one aged 80 or older), the study analyzed two additional independent replicas of 1 million unique cDNA reads from the same blood draw. Overall study results and their limits: Estimates of total diversity from one million sequenced T cells were regarded as lower bounds and underestimates. The long-lived group showed more naive CD4+ T cells, fewer expanded clones and increased TCR diversity than the aged group, suggesting age selection. Bulk unsorted PBMC profiling prevented conclusive comparison of naive and antigen-experienced compartments. Because donor CMV infection status was unknown, age-related changes in expanded clonotypes were potentially confounded. As age increased, observed TCR beta diversity per million T cells dropped in a roughly linear way, and a significant reduction was already evident by age about 40. There was a strong correlation between observed TCR beta diversity and the percentage of naive T cells measured by flow cytometry.

Measured from the cysteine to the phenylalanine, the CDR3 is 13 residues long. Only the CDR3 portion is preserved as DNA: 39 bases, with reading frame beginning at the first base. The germline V gene provides CDR1 SGHRS and CDR2 YFSETQ. Relative to germline, V is missing 4 bases and J is missing 10 bases, with 8 bases of the junction outside any gene match. Donors were a few dozen systemically healthy Caucasian individuals from Russia aged roughly 6 to 95 years. Each donor gave roughly 11 milliliters of peripheral blood, drawn into EDTA-treated Vacutainer tubes. Ficoll-Paque density-gradient centrifugation was used to isolate PBMCs, with at least 6.5 million per sample. Total RNA, at least 6 micrograms per sample, was extracted from PBMCs with Trizol reagent. For every donor, flow cytometry on a PBMC aliquot measured the percentage of naive CD45RAhigh/CD27high T cells.

The specimen sequenced was blood. The receptor comes from a man between 70 and 80 years old in good health. Recombination joined TRBV5-1 with TRBJ2-1, with 7 middle bases fitting TRBD2. The CDR3 protein: CASSDGTTREQFF. Here is the DNA: TGCGCCAGCAGCGACGGGACTACCCGGGAGCAGTTCTTC.